The 27 T cell receptor beta chains in this list originate from one sample, sequenced in a study of cytomegalovirus exposure and HLA in healthy donors (TCRdb year 2017). Libraries were prepared through the immunoSEQ multiplex PCR assay. For the multiplex PCR, a mixture combining 60 forward primers for TCR Vbeta segments and 13 reverse primers for TCR Jbeta segments was used. Held by TCRdb, this immuneACCESS table contains in-frame sequences only and omits some clones. Under half of the omission traces to an unresolved V gene where checked; the cause of the rest is unknown. In this sample the table shows roughly 70,000 clones, roughly 82% of which occur a single time. The ten largest clones capture under 15% of the sample. Material: PBMCs. Receptors originate from a man between 65 and 85 years old in good health and CMV-seronegative.

V gene TRBV5-8 combines with J gene TRBJ1-1; D unresolved. Germline loops: CDR1 SGHTS, CDR2 YDEGEE. V was shortened by 4 bases and J by 1 base, with 5 bases between the two germline ends. The CDR3 length is 12 residues. In DNA form, the CDR3 reads TGTGCCAGCAGCCCCAGGAACACTGAAGCTTTCTTT. Amino acids: CASSPRNTEAFF.

The CDR3 loop reads CSVQPQETQYF. The CDR3, as DNA: TGCAGTGTACAGCCCCAAGAGACCCAGTACTTC. The gene calls are TRBV20-1 and TRBJ2-5; D is unclear. Germline V lookup: CDR1 DFQATT, CDR2 SNEGSKA (reference sequence). V lost 7 bases and J 1 base, leaving 7 bases between the germline ends. This CDR3 spans 11 amino acids.

The rearrangement joins TRBV6-4 to TRBJ2-7; 11 bases line up with TRBD2. There are 14 residues in the CDR3. Germline-derived CDR1 and CDR2 are MRHNA and SNTAGT. J lost 3 bases, V lost 3 bases, and 1 base had no gene match. The chain's CDR3 is CASSETSGNYEQYF. The CDR3, as DNA: TGTGCCAGCAGTGAGACTAGCGGGAACTACGAGCAGTACTTC.

The genes are TRBV21-1 and TRBJ1-5; TRBD1 is the table's D call and was not checked against the DNA. TRBV21-1 is classified as a pseudogene. The CDR3 has 16 residues. CDR3 amino acids: CASSKAGTVYNQPQHF. The CDR3 region has the DNA TGTGCCAGCAGCAAAGCGGGGACAGTTTACAATCAGCCCCAGCATTTT.

The V and J genes are TRBV16 and TRBJ1-4, with 7 bases that match TRBD1. The CDR3 sequence is 15 residues long. Germline V lookup: CDR1 KGHSY, CDR2 FQNENV. V lost 0 bases to trimming and J lost 8 bases; unmatched junction nucleotides: 6. CDR3 nucleotide sequence: TGTGCCAGCAGCCAATCAAGACAGGGTCGAGAAAAACTGTTTTTT. It specifies CASSQSRQGREKLFF.

This clone was observed a few times. The rearrangement uses TRBV19 and TRBJ2-5; 9 bases align to TRBD2. This CDR3 is built from 16 residues. Germline CDR1 LNHDA, CDR2 SQIVND (reference sequence). V dropped 4 bases and J dropped 2; count of bases not matched to a gene: 8. CDR3 bases: TGTGCCAGTAGTACGTCTAGCGGGGCAAAACAAGAGACCCAGTACTTC. Amino acids: CASSTSSGAKQETQYF.

The genes are TRBV14 and TRBJ2-4, with 9 nucleotides matching TRBD1. Germline lookup yields CDR1 SGHDN and CDR2 FVKESK. V shed 4 bases and J 6 bases; nucleotides not matched to a gene: 4. The CDR3 is made up of 14 amino acids. The CDR3 DNA is TGTGCCAGCAGCCCACAGGGGGCTGGAAACATTCAGTACTTC. Encoded protein: CASSPQGAGNIQYF.

The genes are TRBV27 and TRBJ2-2; D is unclear. The CDR3 contains 14 residues. V lost 3 bases and J lost 1, with 6 bases in between. The germline V gene has CDR1 MNHEY and CDR2 SMNVEV (reference sequence). The CDR3 DNA follows: TGTGCCAGCAGTTTTGCAGGGAACACCGGGGAGCTGTTTTTT. It translates to CASSFAGNTGELFF.

This clone was counted a single time. The chain is built from TRBV28 and TRBJ1-1; TRBD1 aligns across 8 bases. This CDR3 is built from 15 residues. With V trimmed by 6 bases and J by 1 base, 7 bases remained unmatched. Germline V gives CDR1 MDHEN, CDR2 SYDVKM. CDR3 nucleotide sequence: TGTGCCAGCAGACCGAGGGGGACAGGGAACACTGAAGCTTTCTTT. Translating gives CASRPRGTGNTEAFF.

The V gene is TRBV25-1, the J gene TRBJ1-2; 9 bases align to TRBD1. Germline V gene lookup returns CDR1 MGHDK and CDR2 SYGVNS. The V and J ends lost 5 bases and 1 base, in that order; junction bases with no gene match: 2. The CDR3 loop spans 14 amino acids. CDR3 sequence (DNA): TGTGCCAGCAGTCCGGGACAGGGTAACTATGGCTACACCTTC. This codes for CASSPGQGNYGYTF.

This rearrangement joins TRBV18 to TRBJ2-3; tentatively, D is TRBD1 (6 bases). Deletions cut 7 bases from V and 4 bases from J, with 18 bases between. Germline V gives CDR1 KGHSH, CDR2 LQKENI. This CDR3 contains 15 residues. The CDR3 sequence: CASWGQGKGPDTQYF. The CDR3 nucleotides read TGTGCCAGCTGGGGTCAGGGGAAGGGGCCAGATACGCAGTATTTT.

CDR3 sequence reads: CSVEAGPYGYTF. The CDR3 DNA reads TGCAGCGTTGAGGCAGGTCCCTATGGCTACACCTTC. This rearrangement joins TRBV29-1 to TRBJ1-2; no reliable D call. Germline CDR1 SQVTM, CDR2 ANQGSEA. The CDR3 sequence is 12 residues long. V lost 3 bases to trimming and J lost 4 bases, with 9 bases between them.

About this clone itself: One end of the junction does not line up with germline, which may come from a read error. The chain links TRBV7-9 to TRBJ2-7, with D possibly matching TRBD1 (6 bases). CDR1 is SEHNR, CDR2 FQNEAQ, per germline (reference sequence). CDR3 length: 12 amino acids. The CDR3 DNA is TGTTCCAGCAGCCAGGGGAACTACGAGCAGTACTTC. This codes for CSSSQGNYEQYF. The full variable domain, rest sourced from reference TRBV7-9 and TRBJ2-7, is DTGVSQNPRHKITKRGQNVTFRCDPISEHNRLYWYRQTLGQGPEFLTYFQNEAQLEKSRLLSDRFSAERPKGSFSTLEIQRTEQGDSAMYLCSSSQGNYEQYFGPGTRLTVT.

The gene calls are TRBV10-3 and TRBJ1-2, with 8 nucleotides matching TRBD1. CDR3 length equals 15 residues. The V gene's germline CDR1 is ENHRY and CDR2 SYGVKD. J lost 9 bases, V lost 0 bases, and 9 bases had no gene match. Written as DNA, the CDR3 is TGTGCCATCAGTGAGTCCGGGACAGGCGCAAATAGCTACACCTTC. It is translated as CAISESGTGANSYTF.

V usage is TRBV5-1 and J usage is TRBJ2-7; D unclear. Per the germline V gene, CDR1 is SGHRS and CDR2 is YFSETQ. This CDR3 has 15 residues. Trimming pared 1 base from V and 2 bases from J, leaving 13 bases between. CDR3 bases: TGCGCCAGCAGCTTGTTCGCACATATGACCTACGAGCAGTACTTC. Its protein product is CASSLFAHMTYEQYF. Full variable domain (outside the CDR3, taken from reference TRBV5-1 and TRBJ2-7): KAGVTQTPRYLIKTRGQQVTLSCSPISGHRSVSWYQQTPGQGLQFLFEYFSETQRNKGNFPGRFSGRQFSNSRSEMNVSTLELGDSALYLCASSLFAHMTYEQYFGPGTRLTVT.

This chain uses TRBV7-9 with TRBJ1-4, with D unresolved. Germline V gene sequence: CDR1 SEHNR, CDR2 FQNEAQ (reference sequence). Trimming cost V 7 bases and J 8 bases, with 11 bases left between them. The CDR3 runs 12 residues. The CDR3 region has the DNA TGTGCCAGCACCCGGATCGGGGAAAAACTGTTTTTT. This translates into CASTRIGEKLFF.

This clone has only one observation. J is TRBJ1-2 and V is TRBV6-5, with a possible D match to TRBD1 (6 bases). V was clipped by 0 bases and J by 9 bases, with 11 bases between them. In germline, CDR1 is MNHEY, CDR2 SVGAGI. The CDR3 length is 13 residues. The chain's CDR3 is CASSYSQGTRYTF. CDR3 DNA: TGTGCCAGCAGTTACTCACAGGGAACCCGCTACACCTTC.

The chain has TRBV2 and TRBJ2-5, with 11 bases that match TRBD2. The CDR3 totals 17 residues. Germline V CDR1 and CDR2: SNHLY, FYNNEI. V dropped 6 bases and J dropped 1; count of bases not matched to a gene: 10. CDR3 nucleotides: TGTGCCAGCAGACGGGAAGCTAGCGGGAGGTCCCAAGAGACCCAGTACTTC. As protein: CASRREASGRSQETQYF.

This chain uses TRBV19 with TRBJ2-7; D ambiguous. V was shortened by 5 bases and J by 3 bases, with 11 bases between the two germline ends. The germline V gene has CDR1 LNHDA and CDR2 SQIVND (reference sequence). CDR3 size: 13 residues. CDR3 region: CASSYPSNYEQYF. The DNA of the CDR3 is TGTGCCAGTAGTTACCCAAGCAACTACGAGCAGTACTTC.

This clone showed up just once. The genes are TRBV6-5 and TRBJ2-5, with TRBD2 matching over 10 bases. CDR1 and CDR2 from the germline V gene are MNHEY and SVGAGI. The V gene end was trimmed by 2 bases and the J gene end by 4 bases; junction bases not matched to a gene: 7. The CDR3 has 16 residues. CDR3 protein: CASSYGSGGARETQYF. The CDR3, as DNA: TGTGCCAGCAGTTACGGGAGCGGGGGGGCTCGAGAGACCCAGTACTTC.

The chain couples TRBV27 to TRBJ1-5; D remains unclear. V was trimmed by 4 bases and J by 3 bases, leaving 7 bases between them. This CDR3 spans 13 amino acids. The germline V gene has CDR1 MNHEY and CDR2 SMNVEV (reference sequence). As DNA, the CDR3 is TGTGCCAGCAGTTATGAGTACAATCAGCCCCAGCATTTT. It is translated as CASSYEYNQPQHF.

As regards this clone: At the DNA level, this CDR3 is encoded by other sequences in the same sample as well. The chain joins TRBV30 to TRBJ1-4, with a weak D call TRBD1 (5 bases). The germline V gene has CDR1 GTSNPN and CDR2 SVGIG (reference sequence). The CDR3 runs to 15 residues. V was trimmed by 0 bases and J by 5 bases, leaving 13 bases between them. CDR3 in amino acids: CAWSVQALTNEKLFF. CDR3 in DNA: TGTGCCTGGAGTGTACAGGCACTTACGAATGAAAAACTGTTTTTT.

The rearrangement joins TRBV21-1 to TRBJ1-4. TRBV21-1 is deemed a pseudogene. This CDR3 has 11 residues. The CDR3, as DNA: TGTGCGGAGGGTACTAATGAAAAACTGTTTTTT. This gives the protein CAEGTNEKLFF.

J is TRBJ2-7 and V is TRBV5-1; 12 nucleotides agree with TRBD1. This CDR3 has 16 amino acids. Losses at the gene ends were 4 bases for V and 5 bases for J; bases not matched to a gene: 10. Germline lookup yields CDR1 SGHRS and CDR2 YFSETQ. The CDR3 protein is CASSLEGQGAQNEQYF. For the CDR3, the DNA is TGCGCCAGCAGCCTGGAGGGACAGGGGGCTCAGAACGAGCAGTACTTC.

This chain joins TRBV5-1 and TRBJ1-1; 9 bases map to TRBD1. The V gene's germline CDR1 is SGHRS and CDR2 YFSETQ. J lost 7 bases, V lost 0 bases, and 7 bases had no gene match. This CDR3 spans 15 amino acids. CDR3: CASSLGDRDFGEAFF. The CDR3 nucleotides are TGCGCCAGCAGCTTGGGGGACAGGGATTTTGGTGAAGCTTTCTTT.

V and J are TRBV18 and TRBJ2-2, with TRBD2 matching over 11 bases. Germline V gene data show CDR1 as KGHSH and CDR2 as LQKENI. With 4 bases clipped from V and 7 bases from J, the junction kept 14 bases outside the gene matches. CDR3 length: 18 residues. DNA for the CDR3: TGTGCCAGCTCACTCAGCCCACCTAGCGGGAGGAGAGGCGGGGAGCTGTTTTTT. Amino acid sequence: CASSLSPPSGRRGGELFF.

This clone has a handful of counts. This chain links TRBV5-1 with TRBJ2-7, with D perhaps matching TRBD1 (5 bases). The CDR3 runs to 16 residues. Germline V gene sequence: CDR1 SGHRS, CDR2 YFSETQ. V gave up 0 bases and J gave up 0 bases, with 13 bases separating them. The CDR3 loop reads CASSLAGQASSYEQYF. In nucleotides, the CDR3 is TGCGCCAGCAGCTTGGCAGGGCAAGCGTCCTCCTACGAGCAGTACTTC. Supplemented by reference TRBV5-1 and TRBJ2-7, the full variable domain reads KAGVTQTPRYLIKTRGQQVTLSCSPISGHRSVSWYQQTPGQGLQFLFEYFSETQRNKGNFPGRFSGRQFSNSRSEMNVSTLELGDSALYLCASSLAGQASSYEQYFGPGTRLTVT.